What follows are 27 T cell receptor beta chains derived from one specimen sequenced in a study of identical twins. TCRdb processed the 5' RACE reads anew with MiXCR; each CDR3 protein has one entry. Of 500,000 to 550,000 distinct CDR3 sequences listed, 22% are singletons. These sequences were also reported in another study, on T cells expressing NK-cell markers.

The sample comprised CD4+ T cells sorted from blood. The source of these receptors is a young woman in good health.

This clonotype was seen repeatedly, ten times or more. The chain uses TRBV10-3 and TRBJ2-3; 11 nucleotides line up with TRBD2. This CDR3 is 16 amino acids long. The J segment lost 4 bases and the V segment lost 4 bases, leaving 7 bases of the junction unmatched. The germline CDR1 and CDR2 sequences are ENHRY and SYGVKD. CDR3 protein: CAISVGVAGGPDTQYF. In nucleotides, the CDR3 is TGTGCCATCAGTGTAGGAGTAGCGGGAGGGCCAGATACGCAGTATTTT.

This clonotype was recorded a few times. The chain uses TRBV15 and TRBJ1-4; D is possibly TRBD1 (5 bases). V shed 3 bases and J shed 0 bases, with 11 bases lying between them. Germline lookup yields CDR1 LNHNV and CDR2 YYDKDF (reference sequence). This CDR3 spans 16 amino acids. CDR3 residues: CATSREPGSTNEKLFF. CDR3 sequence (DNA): TGTGCCACCAGCAGGGAACCAGGGTCAACTAATGAAAAACTGTTTTTT.

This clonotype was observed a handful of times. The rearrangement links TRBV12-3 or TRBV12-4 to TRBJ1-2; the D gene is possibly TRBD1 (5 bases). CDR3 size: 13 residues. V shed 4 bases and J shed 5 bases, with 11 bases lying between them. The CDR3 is CASSWDRRYGYTF. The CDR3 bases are TGTGCCAGCAGTTGGGACCGACGTTATGGCTACACCTTC.

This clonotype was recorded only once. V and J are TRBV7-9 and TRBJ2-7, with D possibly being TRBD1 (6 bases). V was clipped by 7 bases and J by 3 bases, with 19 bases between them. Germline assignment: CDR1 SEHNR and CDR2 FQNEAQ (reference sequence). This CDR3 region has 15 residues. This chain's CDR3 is CASTPYPRGGYEQYF. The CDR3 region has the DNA TGTGCCAGCACCCCCTACCCCCGAGGGGGCTACGAGCAGTACTTC.

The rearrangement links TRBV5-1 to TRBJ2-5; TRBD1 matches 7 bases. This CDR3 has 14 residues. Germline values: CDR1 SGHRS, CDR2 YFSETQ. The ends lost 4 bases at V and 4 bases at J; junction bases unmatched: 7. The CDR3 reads CASSRTRGRETQYF. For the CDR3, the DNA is TGCGCCAGCAGCCGGACCAGGGGGAGAGAGACCCAGTACTTC. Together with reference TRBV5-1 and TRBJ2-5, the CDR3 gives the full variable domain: KAGVTQTPRYLIKTRGQQVTLSCSPISGHRSVSWYQQTPGQGLQFLFEYFSETQRNKGNFPGRFSGRQFSNSRSEMNVSTLELGDSALYLCASSRTRGRETQYFGPGTRLLVL.

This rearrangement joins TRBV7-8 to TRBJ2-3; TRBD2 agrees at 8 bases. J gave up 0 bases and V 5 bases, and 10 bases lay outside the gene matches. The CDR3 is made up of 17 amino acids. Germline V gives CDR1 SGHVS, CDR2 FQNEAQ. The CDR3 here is CASSPRLARKSTDTQYF. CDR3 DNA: TGTGCCAGCAGCCCGAGACTAGCGCGTAAAAGCACAGATACGCAGTATTTT.

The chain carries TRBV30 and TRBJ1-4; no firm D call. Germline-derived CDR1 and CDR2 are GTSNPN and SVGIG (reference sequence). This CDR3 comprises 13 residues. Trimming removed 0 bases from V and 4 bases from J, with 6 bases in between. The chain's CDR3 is CAWSVLNNEKLFF. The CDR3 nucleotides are TGTGCCTGGAGTGTATTAAATAATGAAAAACTGTTTTTT.

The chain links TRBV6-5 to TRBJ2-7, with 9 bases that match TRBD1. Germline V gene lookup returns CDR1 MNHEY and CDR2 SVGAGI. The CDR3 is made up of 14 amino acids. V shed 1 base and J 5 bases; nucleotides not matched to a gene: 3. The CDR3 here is CASSYYRGLDEQYF. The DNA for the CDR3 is TGTGCCAGCAGTTACTACAGGGGGCTGGACGAGCAGTACTTC.

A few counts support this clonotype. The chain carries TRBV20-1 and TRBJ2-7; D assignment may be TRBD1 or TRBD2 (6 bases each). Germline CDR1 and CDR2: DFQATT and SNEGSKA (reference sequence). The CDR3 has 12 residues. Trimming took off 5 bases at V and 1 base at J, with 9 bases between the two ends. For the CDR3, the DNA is TGCAGTGCTGGAGGGGGTTCCTACGAGCAGTACTTC. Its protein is CSAGGGSYEQYF.

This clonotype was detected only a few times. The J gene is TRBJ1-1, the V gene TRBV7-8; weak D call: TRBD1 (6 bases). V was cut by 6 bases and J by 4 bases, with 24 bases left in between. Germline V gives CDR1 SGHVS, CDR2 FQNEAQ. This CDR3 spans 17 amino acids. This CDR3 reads CASRRVLGHQGVTEAFF. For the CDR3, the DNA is TGTGCCAGCAGACGAGTCTTGGGACACCAAGGAGTCACTGAAGCTTTCTTT.

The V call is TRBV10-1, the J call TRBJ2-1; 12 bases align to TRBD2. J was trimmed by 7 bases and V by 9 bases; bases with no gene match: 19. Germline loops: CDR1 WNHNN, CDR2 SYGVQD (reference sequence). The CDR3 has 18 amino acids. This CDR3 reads CARTFPGLAGQSLNEQFF. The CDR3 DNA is TGCGCCAGGACATTCCCGGGACTAGCGGGCCAGTCCTTGAATGAGCAGTTCTTC.

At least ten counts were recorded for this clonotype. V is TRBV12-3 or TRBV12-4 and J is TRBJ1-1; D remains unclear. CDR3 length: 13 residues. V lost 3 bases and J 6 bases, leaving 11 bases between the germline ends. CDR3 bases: TGTGCCAGCAGTTTGGACGGGCCCGCTGAAGCTTTCTTT. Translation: CASSLDGPAEAFF.

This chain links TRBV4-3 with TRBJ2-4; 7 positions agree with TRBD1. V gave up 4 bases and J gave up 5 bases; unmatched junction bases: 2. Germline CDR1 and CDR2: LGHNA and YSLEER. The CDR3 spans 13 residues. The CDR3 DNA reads TGCGCCAGCAGCCGAGGGACAGAAAACATTCAGTACTTC. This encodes CASSRGTENIQYF.

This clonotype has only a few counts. The DNA for the CDR3 is TGCGCCAGCAGCCAAGAGAGGCAAGCCTACAATGAGCAGTTCTTC. Translated: CASSQERQAYNEQFF. The rearrangement joins TRBV4-3 to TRBJ2-1, with D uncertain. Per germline, CDR1 LGHNA and CDR2 YSLEER. The CDR3 covers 15 residues. V lost 0 bases, J lost 2 bases, and 8 bases lay in between.

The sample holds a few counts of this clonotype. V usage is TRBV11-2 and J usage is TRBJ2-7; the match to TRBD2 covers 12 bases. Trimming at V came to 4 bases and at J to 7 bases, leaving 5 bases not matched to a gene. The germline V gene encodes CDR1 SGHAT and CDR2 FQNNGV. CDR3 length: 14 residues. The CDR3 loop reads CASSWTSGVSEQYF. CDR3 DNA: TGTGCCAGCAGCTGGACTAGCGGGGTTAGTGAGCAGTACTTC.

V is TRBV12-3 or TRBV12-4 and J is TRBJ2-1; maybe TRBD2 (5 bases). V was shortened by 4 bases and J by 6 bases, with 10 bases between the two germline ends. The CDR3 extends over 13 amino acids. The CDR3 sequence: CASSSTSFNEQFF. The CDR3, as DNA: TGTGCCAGCAGTTCTACTAGTTTCAATGAGCAGTTCTTC.

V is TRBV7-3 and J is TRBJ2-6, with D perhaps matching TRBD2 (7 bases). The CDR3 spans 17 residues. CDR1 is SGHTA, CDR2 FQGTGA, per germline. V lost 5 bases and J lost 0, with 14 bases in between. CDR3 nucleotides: TGTGCCAGCAGCCTGACGCGGGGGCTCTCTGGGGCCAACGTCCTGACTTTC. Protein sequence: CASSLTRGLSGANVLTF. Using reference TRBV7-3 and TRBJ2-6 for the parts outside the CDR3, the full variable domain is GAGVSQTPSNKVTEKGKYVELRCDPISGHTALYWYRQSLGQGPEFLIYFQGTGAADDSGLPNDRFFAVRPEGSVSTLKIQRTERGDSAVYLCASSLTRGLSGANVLTFGAGSRLTVL.

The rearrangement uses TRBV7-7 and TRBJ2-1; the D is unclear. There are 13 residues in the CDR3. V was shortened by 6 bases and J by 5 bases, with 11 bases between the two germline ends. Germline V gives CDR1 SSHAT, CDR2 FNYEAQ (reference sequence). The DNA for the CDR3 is TGTGCCAGCAGATCCGACCTAAACAATGAGCAGTTCTTC. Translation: CASRSDLNNEQFF. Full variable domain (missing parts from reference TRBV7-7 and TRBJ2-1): GAGVSQSPRYKVTKRGQDVTLRCDPISSHATLYWYQQALGQGPEFLTYFNYEAQPDKSGLPSDRFSAERPEGSISTLTIQRTEQRDSAMYRCASRSDLNNEQFFGPGTRLTVL.

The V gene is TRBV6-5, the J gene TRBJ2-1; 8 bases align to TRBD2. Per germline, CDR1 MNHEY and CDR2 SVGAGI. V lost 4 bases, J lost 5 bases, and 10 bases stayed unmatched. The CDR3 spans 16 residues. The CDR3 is CASSSIDPGGDNEQFF. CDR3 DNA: TGTGCCAGCAGTTCCATCGACCCGGGAGGGGACAATGAGCAGTTCTTC.

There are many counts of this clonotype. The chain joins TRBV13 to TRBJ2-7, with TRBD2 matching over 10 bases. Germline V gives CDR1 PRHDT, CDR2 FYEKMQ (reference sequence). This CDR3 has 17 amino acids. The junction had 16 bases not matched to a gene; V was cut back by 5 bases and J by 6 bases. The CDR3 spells CASSQQGLAGDVSEQYF. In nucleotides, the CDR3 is TGTGCCAGCAGCCAACAAGGGCTAGCGGGGGATGTGAGCGAGCAGTACTTC.

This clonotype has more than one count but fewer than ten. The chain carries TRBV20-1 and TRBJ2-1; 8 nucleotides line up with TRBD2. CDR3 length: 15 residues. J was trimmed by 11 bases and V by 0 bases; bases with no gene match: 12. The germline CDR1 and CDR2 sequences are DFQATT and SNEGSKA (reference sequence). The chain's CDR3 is CSARDLLAGTGKQFF. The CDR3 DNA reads TGCAGTGCTAGAGATCTTCTAGCGGGTACTGGGAAGCAGTTCTTC.

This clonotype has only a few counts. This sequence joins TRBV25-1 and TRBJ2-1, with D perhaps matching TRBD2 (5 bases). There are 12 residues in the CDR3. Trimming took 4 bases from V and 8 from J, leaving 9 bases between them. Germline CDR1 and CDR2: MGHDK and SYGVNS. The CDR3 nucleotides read TGTGCCAGCAGTGCACTAGTCCATGAGCAGTTCTTC. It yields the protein CASSALVHEQFF.

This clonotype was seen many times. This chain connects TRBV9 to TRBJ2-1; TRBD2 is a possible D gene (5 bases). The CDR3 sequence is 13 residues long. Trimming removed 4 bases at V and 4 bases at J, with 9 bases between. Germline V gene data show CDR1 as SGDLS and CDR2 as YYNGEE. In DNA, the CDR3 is TGTGCCAGCAGCCCCCGGGAATACAATGAGCAGTTCTTC. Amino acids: CASSPREYNEQFF.

The CDR3 loop is CSARDGLAAFQYF. The CDR3 DNA sequence: TGCAGTGCTAGAGATGGACTAGCGGCATTTCAGTATTTT. The J gene is TRBJ2-3, the V gene TRBV20-1; 10 nucleotides agree with TRBD2. Germline V gene sequence: CDR1 DFQATT, CDR2 SNEGSKA (reference sequence). The J segment lost 12 bases and the V segment lost 0 bases, leaving 6 bases of the junction unmatched. This CDR3 contains 13 residues.

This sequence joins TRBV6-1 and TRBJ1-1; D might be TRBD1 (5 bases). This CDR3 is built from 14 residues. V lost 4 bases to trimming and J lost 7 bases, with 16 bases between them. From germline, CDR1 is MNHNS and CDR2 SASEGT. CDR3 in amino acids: CASSVWQGANEAFF. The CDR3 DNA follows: TGTGCCAGCAGTGTATGGCAGGGTGCGAATGAAGCTTTCTTT.

CDR3 in DNA: TGTGCCAGCAGCCAAGAACCTTTAGCGGGAGAGAAGACCCAGTACTTC. It yields the protein CASSQEPLAGEKTQYF. The chain carries TRBV3-1 and TRBJ2-5; TRBD2 agrees at 9 bases. This CDR3 has 16 amino acids. V was clipped by 0 bases and J by 6 bases; unmatched bases: 8. The germline V gene encodes CDR1 LGHDT and CDR2 YNNKEL (reference sequence).

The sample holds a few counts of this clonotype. The CDR3: CASSQRTSGEETQYF. The CDR3 region has the DNA TGTGCCAGCTCACAGCGGACTAGCGGCGAAGAGACCCAGTACTTC. The chain has TRBV18 and TRBJ2-5, with 10 bases lining up with TRBD2. Germline CDR1 and CDR2: KGHSH and LQKENI. J was trimmed by 3 bases and V by 4 bases; bases with no gene match: 5. This CDR3 is built from 15 residues.